These 21 T cell receptor beta chains were all obtained from the same sample, sequenced in a study of shared clonotypes between healthy human individuals. Method: immunoSEQ multiplex PCR; TCRdb's copy keeps in-frame clones and lacks some. The profile covers roughly 2.2 million clones, with approximately 90% appearing a single time and 0.3% to 0.4% taken by the ten largest. The sequencing input was naive CD4+ T cells from PBMCs. Noted subset: CD45RA+ positively selected. All receptors derive from a man between 18 and 29 years old in good health. Some clones in this sample may be carry-over from other donors' samples.

This chain joins TRBV4-2 and TRBJ2-2; 8 nucleotides line up with TRBD2. The V gene's germline CDR1 is LGHNA and CDR2 YNFKEQ. The CDR3 extends over 16 amino acids. Trimming removed 1 base from V and 6 bases from J; junction bases left unmatched: 7. In DNA, the CDR3 is TGTGCCAGCAGCCAAGTTCGGGCAGCGGGAGCCGGGGAGCTGTTTTTT. This sequence encodes CASSQVRAAGAGELFF.

The V and J genes are TRBV9 and TRBJ2-3, with D unresolved. CDR1 and CDR2 from the germline V gene are SGDLS and YYNGEE. This CDR3 is built from 13 residues. Trimming took 5 bases from V and 6 from J, leaving 13 bases between them. This CDR3 is CASSSHEVDTQYF. DNA of the CDR3: TGTGCCAGCAGTTCTCATGAGGTGGATACGCAGTATTTT.

The chain recombines TRBV6-1 with TRBJ1-4; 7 bases map to TRBD1. Germline trimming cut 2 bases from V and 15 bases from J; bases unmatched to any gene: 3. The CDR3 totals 11 residues. Germline-derived CDR1 and CDR2 are MNHNS and SASEGT. CDR3 protein: CASSEQQGLFF. The CDR3 bases are TGTGCCAGCAGTGAACAACAGGGGTTGTTTTTT.

The chain recombines TRBV13 with TRBJ1-3, with D perhaps matching TRBD1 (6 bases). Per the germline V gene, CDR1 is PRHDT and CDR2 is FYEKMQ (reference sequence). This CDR3 spans 19 amino acids. Between the trimmed V and J ends, which lost 2 bases and 9 bases, there was a span of 29 bases. CDR3 in DNA: TGTGCCAGCAGCTTAAGGTTGCCAGGGTCCGCCAAGGCCAGGGGCACCATATATTTT. It encodes CASSLRLPGSAKARGTIYF. The complete variable domain, with remaining parts taken from reference TRBV13 and TRBJ1-3, reads AAGVIQSPRHLIKEKRETATLKCYPIPRHDTVYWYQQGPGQDPQFLISFYEKMQSDKGSIPDRFSAQQFSDYHSELNMSSLELGDSALYFCASSLRLPGSAKARGTIYFGEGSWLTVV.

The chain joins TRBV4-1 to TRBJ1-4, with D possibly TRBD1 on 5 matching bases. The V end was cut by 4 bases, the J end by 11 bases, with 26 bases between. Germline V gene sequence: CDR1 MGHRA, CDR2 YSYEKL. The CDR3 sequence is 17 residues long. The DNA of the CDR3 is TGCGCCAGCAGCCGCTACGGGGTTGGGGGAAACCGTGAGAAACTGTTTTTT. It yields the protein CASSRYGVGGNREKLFF.

J is TRBJ2-2 and V is TRBV27; 8 bases match TRBD2. The J segment lost 5 bases and the V segment lost 5 bases, leaving 10 bases of the junction unmatched. CDR1 and CDR2 from the germline V gene are MNHEY and SMNVEV (reference sequence). This CDR3 is 16 amino acids long. The DNA of the CDR3 is TGTGCCAGCAGTCCTCAAGCGGGAGTATGGACCGGGGAGCTGTTTTTT. It codes for CASSPQAGVWTGELFF.

The rearrangement joins TRBV28 to TRBJ2-7; TRBD2 might be the D (5 bases). Germline CDR1 MDHEN, CDR2 SYDVKM. The CDR3 is 14 residues long. With 7 bases removed from V and 7 bases from J, the gap between germline ends came to 20 bases. CDR3 in DNA: TGTGCCAGCAATCTCGTCCGGGGTTCGGGGGAGCAGTACTTC. It encodes CASNLVRGSGEQYF.

This sequence joins TRBV6-5 and TRBJ1-5; 7 bases align to TRBD1. Trimming took 6 bases from V and 0 from J; bases not matched to a gene: 2. From germline, CDR1 is MNHEY and CDR2 SVGAGI. There are 14 residues in the CDR3. CDR3 region: CASRTGYSNQPQHF. CDR3 bases: TGTGCCAGCAGGACAGGGTATAGCAATCAGCCCCAGCATTTT.

The chain links TRBV9 to TRBJ2-3, with unresolved D. V was shortened by 0 bases and J by 4 bases, with 3 bases between the two germline ends. The CDR3 has 12 residues. In germline, CDR1 is SGDLS, CDR2 YYNGEE. DNA of the CDR3: TGTGCCAGCAGCGTAGAGTCAGATACGCAGTATTTT. It encodes CASSVESDTQYF.

The chain is built from TRBV5-1 and TRBJ2-2; TRBD1 matches at 11 bases. Germline CDR1 is SGHRS and CDR2 is YFSETQ. The CDR3 is made up of 19 amino acids. V shed 4 bases, J shed 4 bases, and the junction held 15 bases outside the gene matches. CDR3 sequence reads: CASSLILGTGGIRTGELFF. The CDR3 coding sequence is TGCGCCAGCAGCCTTATACTCGGGACAGGGGGAATTCGCACCGGGGAGCTGTTTTTT.

The chain carries TRBV7-2 and TRBJ1-2, with no clear D. The V gene's germline CDR1 is SGHTA and CDR2 FQGNSA. V shed 7 bases and J shed 3 bases, with 15 bases lying between them. The CDR3 has 14 residues. The CDR3 is CASTPSPTYYGYTF. As DNA, the CDR3 is TGTGCCAGCACCCCTTCACCTACCTACTATGGCTACACCTTC.

The chain recombines TRBV29-1 with TRBJ2-7; D is tentatively TRBD1 or TRBD2 (5 bases each). CDR1 SQVTM and CDR2 ANQGSEA come from the germline V gene. This CDR3 has 13 amino acids. V lost 4 bases to trimming and J lost 3 bases, with 13 bases between them. The CDR3 coding sequence is TGCAGCGTTGCCGGGACCATCCTCTACGAGCAGTACTTC. Protein: CSVAGTILYEQYF.

The chain employs TRBV7-6 and TRBJ2-7, with D perhaps given as TRBD1 or TRBD2 (6 bases each). From germline, CDR1 is SGHVS and CDR2 FNYEAQ. Trimming pared 6 bases from V and 3 bases from J, leaving 27 bases between. The CDR3 is made up of 18 amino acids. The DNA of the CDR3 is TGTGCCAGCAGTTCGGCGCTTACAGGGTTTTCGGAGGGCTACGAGCAGTACTTC. Protein sequence: CASSSALTGFSEGYEQYF.

The chain couples TRBV11-2 to TRBJ2-5; possible D gene TRBD1, 6 bases. This CDR3 has 14 amino acids. The germline V gene has CDR1 SGHAT and CDR2 FQNNGV. Trimming left V 5 bases short and J 7 bases short, with 17 bases between. CDR3 DNA: TGTGCCAGCAGCCCAGGACAGTCAACAGGGACCCAGTACTTC. This codes for CASSPGQSTGTQYF.

CDR3 sequence reads: CAWLGGHQDTQYF. In DNA form, the CDR3 reads TGTGCCTGGTTAGGGGGGCATCAAGATACGCAGTATTTT. V and J are TRBV30 and TRBJ2-3; D could derive from TRBD1 or TRBD2 (6 bases each). V shed 5 bases and J shed 5 bases, with 14 bases lying between them. The CDR3 loop spans 13 amino acids. Germline CDR1 GTSNPN, CDR2 SVGIG (reference sequence).

V usage is TRBV5-1 and J usage is TRBJ1-4; the match to TRBD1 covers 7 bases. The CDR3 runs 15 residues. The ends lost 5 bases at V and 7 bases at J; junction bases unmatched: 11. Germline V gene lookup returns CDR1 SGHRS and CDR2 YFSETQ. As DNA, the CDR3 is TGCGCCAGCAGAAACTTACAGGGGTCGGGTGAAAAACTGTTTTTT. Protein product: CASRNLQGSGEKLFF.

The chain is built from TRBV5-4 and TRBJ2-2; no firm D call. Trimming took off 4 bases at V and 5 bases at J, with 9 bases between the two ends. Germline-derived CDR1 and CDR2 are SGHNT and YYREEE (reference sequence). The CDR3 totals 13 residues. CDR3 sequence (DNA): TGTGCCAGCAGCGCCATAAGTACCGGGGAGCTGTTTTTT. Encoded protein: CASSAISTGELFF.

The chain combines TRBV30 with TRBJ2-3, with TRBD2 matching over 8 bases. There are 14 residues in the CDR3. The V segment lost 1 base and the J segment 6 bases; nucleotides outside the gene matches: 6. Germline CDR1 and CDR2: GTSNPN and SVGIG (reference sequence). The DNA of the CDR3 is TGTGCCTGGAGTGCGAGCGGGAGTGGTGATACGCAGTATTTT. It translates to CAWSASGSGDTQYF.

This clone was detected only once. V usage is TRBV5-1 and J usage is TRBJ2-2, with 14 bases that match TRBD2. Germline V gives CDR1 SGHRS, CDR2 YFSETQ. There are 17 residues in the CDR3. V dropped 4 bases and J dropped 7; count of bases not matched to a gene: 9. The DNA of the CDR3 is TGCGCCAGCAGCACGGGGACTAGCGGGAGAACAATCGGGGAGCTGTTTTTT. Encoded protein: CASSTGTSGRTIGELFF.

This chain links TRBV27 with TRBJ2-7, with 13 bases identical to TRBD2. There are 18 residues in the CDR3. The V gene end was trimmed by 4 bases and the J gene end by 2 bases; junction bases not matched to a gene: 11. CDR1 MNHEY and CDR2 SMNVEV come from the germline V gene (reference sequence). The CDR3 coding sequence is TGTGCCAGCAGTTCGGGACTAGCGGGAAGAGCTTATCCCTACGAGCAGTACTTC. Protein: CASSSGLAGRAYPYEQYF.

This clone was seen just once. The J gene is TRBJ1-1, the V gene TRBV5-4; D unresolved. The CDR3 consists of 16 residues. CDR1 and CDR2 from the germline V gene are SGHNT and YYREEE (reference sequence). Trimming stripped 0 bases from V and 2 bases from J, with 14 bases between. DNA for the CDR3: TGTGCCAGCAGCTTGGCCTCTCCAGTATCTAACACTGAAGCTTTCTTT. Amino acid sequence: CASSLASPVSNTEAFF.